This TCR beta chain originates from a study of shared clonotypes between healthy human individuals. The study, taken as a whole, reports: Genetic and exposure-history diversity was limited by the few donors.

TCRdb's table, derived via immunoSEQ multiplex PCR, lists solely in-frame clones and lacks some. Among millions of clones listed, around nine tenths were seen once. The CDR3 is made up of 15 amino acids. The V segment lost 2 bases and the J segment 6 bases; nucleotides outside the gene matches: 5. CDR1 MNHNY and CDR2 SVGAGI come from the germline V gene (reference sequence). Remarks on this clone: Its cognate antigen is unknown.

The sample was naive CD4+ T cells sorted from blood. Indicated subset: CD45RA+ positively selected. This receptor was obtained from a man between 18 and 35 years old in good health. The chain employs TRBV6-6 and TRBJ2-2, with 8 positions matching TRBD2. The CDR3 spells CASSYPAGDSGELFF. The CDR3 DNA follows: TGTGCCAGCAGTTACCCAGCGGGAGATTCCGGGGAGCTGTTTTTT.